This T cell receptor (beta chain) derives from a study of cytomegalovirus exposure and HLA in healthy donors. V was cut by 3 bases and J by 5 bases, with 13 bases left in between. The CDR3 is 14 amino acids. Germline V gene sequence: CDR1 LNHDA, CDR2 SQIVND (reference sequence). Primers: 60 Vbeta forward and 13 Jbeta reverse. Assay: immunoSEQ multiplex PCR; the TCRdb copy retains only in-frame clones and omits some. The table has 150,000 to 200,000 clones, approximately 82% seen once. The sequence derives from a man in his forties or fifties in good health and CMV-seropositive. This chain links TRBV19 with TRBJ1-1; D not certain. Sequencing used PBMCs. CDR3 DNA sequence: TGTGCCAGTAGTATCCCGAGAGGCGGGACTGAAGCTTTCTTT. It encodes CASSIPRGGTEAFF.